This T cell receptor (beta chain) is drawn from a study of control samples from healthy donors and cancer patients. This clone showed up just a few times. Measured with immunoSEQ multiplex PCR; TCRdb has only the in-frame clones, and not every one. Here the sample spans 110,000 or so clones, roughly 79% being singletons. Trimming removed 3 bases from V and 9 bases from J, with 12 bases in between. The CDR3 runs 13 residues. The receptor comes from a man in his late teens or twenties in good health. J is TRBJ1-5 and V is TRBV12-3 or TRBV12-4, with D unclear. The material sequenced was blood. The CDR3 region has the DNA TGTGCCAGCAGTTTGAAGGGTGCGGGGCCCCAGCATTTT. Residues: CASSLKGAGPQHF.